Listed below are T cell receptor beta chains from one sample, sequenced in a study of blood T cell repertoires in COVID-19. Profiling relied on immunoSEQ multiplex PCR, and the TCRdb table lists in-frame clones only, not all of them. Here the sample spans 95,000 to 110,000 clones, about 88% being singletons. Material: peripheral blood. All receptors come from a human donor in a cohort sampled during active COVID-19. Each CDR3 is given with its conserved first and last residue.

>TRBV7-9|TRBJ2-3
CASSSERGEADTQYF
>TRBV11-2|TRBJ2-7
CASSLESRVQYF
>TRBV6-5|TRBJ2-2
CASSLGTGRTGELFF
>TRBV20-1|TRBJ1-4
CSPDLGEKLFF
>TRBV6-5|TRBJ2-1
CASRSSGTSMDEQFF
>TRBV5-1|TRBJ2-1
CASSNRELTGGIFYNEQFF
>TRBV2|TRBJ2-2
CASSEIPGLAAGELFF
>TRBV18|TRBJ1-3
CASSPIGQTSGNTIYF
>TRBV12-1|TRBJ1-5
CASSFYEGQGYQPQHF
>TRBV4-2|TRBJ1-1
CASSQDNEAFF
>TRBV7-2|TRBJ1-2
CASSFLVTGENTF
>TRBV5-1|TRBJ1-2
CASSLDSYGYTF
>TRBV11-2|TRBJ2-7
CASSLDRYSYEQYF
>TRBV18|TRBJ2-2
CASSPGAGVSGELFF
>TRBV4-3|TRBJ2-7
CASSQDKGGSYEQYF
>TRBV7-3|TRBJ1-2
CASSLRGQGTGGDGYTF
>TRBV19|TRBJ2-7
CASAPGQGPYEQYF